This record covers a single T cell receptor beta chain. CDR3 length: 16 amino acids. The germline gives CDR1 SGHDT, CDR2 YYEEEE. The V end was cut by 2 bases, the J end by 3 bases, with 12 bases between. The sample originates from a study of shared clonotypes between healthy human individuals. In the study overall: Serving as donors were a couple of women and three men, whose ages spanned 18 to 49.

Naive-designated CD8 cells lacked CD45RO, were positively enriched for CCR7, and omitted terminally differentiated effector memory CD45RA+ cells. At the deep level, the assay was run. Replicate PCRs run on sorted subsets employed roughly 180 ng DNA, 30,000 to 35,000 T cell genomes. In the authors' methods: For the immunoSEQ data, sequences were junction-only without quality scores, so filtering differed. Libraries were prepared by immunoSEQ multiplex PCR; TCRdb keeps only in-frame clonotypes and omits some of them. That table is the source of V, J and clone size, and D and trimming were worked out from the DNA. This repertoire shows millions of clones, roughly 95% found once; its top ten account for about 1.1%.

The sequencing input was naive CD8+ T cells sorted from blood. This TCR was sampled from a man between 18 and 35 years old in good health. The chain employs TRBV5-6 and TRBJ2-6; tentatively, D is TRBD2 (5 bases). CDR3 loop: CASSFGPGFGANVLTF. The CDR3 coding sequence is TGTGCCAGCAGCTTTGGACCGGGGTTTGGGGCCAACGTCCTGACTTTC.